Presented here are 19 T cell receptor beta chains from one specimen sequenced in a study of blood T cell repertoires in COVID-19. Sequenced by immunoSEQ multiplex PCR; TCRdb stores in-frame clones only, minus some. The sample includes tens of thousands of clones, around 84% of them seen just once. The sample taken for sequencing was peripheral blood. These receptors were collected from a human donor in a cohort sampled during active COVID-19.

The rearrangement uses TRBV5-8 and TRBJ1-2; D unresolved. CDR3 length: 14 amino acids. Trimming stripped 0 bases from V and 5 bases from J, with 11 bases between. Germline V gives CDR1 SGHTS, CDR2 YDEGEE. CDR3 DNA sequence: TGTGCCAGCAGCTTGGCGGGCGGACTGTATGGCTACACCTTC. Translating it yields CASSLAGGLYGYTF.

This chain uses TRBV4-1 with TRBJ2-1; D unclear. The V end was cut by 4 bases, the J end by 1 base, with 11 bases between. Per the germline V gene, CDR1 is MGHRA and CDR2 is YSYEKL. The CDR3 has 15 amino acids. DNA for the CDR3: TGCGCCAGCAGCCCCTCCGAACTATCCTACAATGAGCAGTTCTTC. This translates into CASSPSELSYNEQFF.

This clone occurred a few times. The chain links TRBV7-9 to TRBJ2-1; the D gene is possibly TRBD1 (6 bases). Trimming took off 4 bases at V and 4 bases at J, with 17 bases between the two ends. Germline V gives CDR1 SEHNR, CDR2 FQNEAQ (reference sequence). The CDR3 has 16 residues. The CDR3 region is CASSSPTGSLYNEQFF. CDR3 nucleotide sequence: TGTGCCAGCAGCTCGCCGACAGGCTCACTATACAATGAGCAGTTCTTC.

The chain couples TRBV27 to TRBJ2-1; D is perhaps TRBD2 (6 bases). This CDR3 has 14 amino acids. Germline CDR1 is MNHEY and CDR2 is SMNVEV (reference sequence). V lost 6 bases to trimming and J lost 5 bases, with 14 bases between them. The CDR3, as DNA: TGTGCCAGCAGGGTAGGGACGGGGGACAATGAGCAGTTCTTC. Protein product: CASRVGTGDNEQFF.

The chain combines TRBV19 with TRBJ2-7, with 10 bases fitting TRBD1. CDR1 and CDR2 from the germline V gene are LNHDA and SQIVND (reference sequence). The CDR3 is 15 amino acids. Trimming cost V 5 bases and J 1 base; bases outside gene matches: 5. CDR3 loop: CASSSGQGPSYEQYF. The CDR3 DNA reads as TGTGCCAGTAGTTCGGGACAGGGGCCTTCCTACGAGCAGTACTTC.

The V and J genes are TRBV19 and TRBJ1-1; 10 nucleotides match TRBD1. The CDR3 consists of 15 residues. V was clipped by 5 bases and J by 2 bases; unmatched bases: 5. Germline V gene data show CDR1 as LNHDA and CDR2 as SQIVND (reference sequence). CDR3 region: CASSPTTGGNTEAFF. CDR3 bases: TGTGCCAGTAGTCCAACGACAGGGGGCAACACTGAAGCTTTCTTT.

The V call is TRBV6-5, the J call TRBJ1-4; TRBD1 is a possible D gene (6 bases). The CDR3 contains 15 residues. Trimming took off 3 bases at V and 3 bases at J, with 11 bases between the two ends. Germline loops: CDR1 MNHEY, CDR2 SVGAGI. CDR3: CASSYMKGANEKLFF. CDR3 DNA sequence: TGTGCCAGCAGTTATATGAAGGGGGCTAATGAAAAACTGTTTTTT.

This chain uses TRBV9 with TRBJ1-3; tentative D call: TRBD1 (6 bases). The CDR3 is made up of 16 amino acids. Germline CDR1 reads SGDLS; CDR2 reads YYNGEE. V dropped 3 bases and J dropped 3 bases, with 16 bases sitting between them. The CDR3 loop is CASSAGGAPLGNTIYF. The CDR3 bases are TGTGCCAGCAGCGCTGGGGGGGCCCCCCTTGGAAACACCATATATTTT.

V and J are TRBV6-5 and TRBJ1-2; TRBD1 aligns across 8 bases. Trimming cost V 2 bases and J 2 bases; bases outside gene matches: 4. The CDR3 length is 15 residues. CDR1 and CDR2 from the germline V gene are MNHEY and SVGAGI. The CDR3 loop reads CASSYRGTGNYGYTF. CDR3 in DNA: TGTGCCAGCAGTTACAGGGGGACAGGCAACTATGGCTACACCTTC.

The sample holds a few counts of this clone. The junction shows a germline mismatch at one end, possibly a read error. CDR3 DNA: TGTGCTAGCAAAAAAGGGACAGCTAACACCGGGGAGCTGTTTTTT. This translates into CASKKGTANTGELFF. The chain joins TRBV7-7 to TRBJ2-2; 7 nucleotides match TRBD1. Germline CDR1 reads SSHAT; CDR2 reads FNYEAQ (reference sequence). The CDR3 covers 15 residues.

This chain connects TRBV5-1 to TRBJ2-3; 8 bases are a match to TRBD2. With 4 bases clipped from V and 3 bases from J, the junction kept 4 bases outside the gene matches. CDR3 size: 14 residues. Germline CDR1 is SGHRS and CDR2 is YFSETQ. CDR3 region: CASSPRLATDTQYF. The CDR3 DNA sequence: TGCGCCAGCAGCCCCCGACTAGCGACAGATACGCAGTATTTT.

The chain joins TRBV13 to TRBJ1-1, with a possible D match to TRBD1 (5 bases). The germline V and J ends were trimmed by 6 bases and 1 base, with 12 bases remaining between them. CDR3 length: 14 amino acids. The germline V gene has CDR1 PRHDT and CDR2 FYEKMQ (reference sequence). The CDR3 DNA is TGTGCCAGCAGGGGGGGGGAATCGAACACTGAAGCTTTCTTT. The encoded protein is CASRGGESNTEAFF.

The J gene is TRBJ2-7, the V gene TRBV2, with a weak D call TRBD2 (6 bases). Germline CDR1 SNHLY, CDR2 FYNNEI. The CDR3 covers 14 residues. The V gene lost 6 bases and the J gene lost 7 bases, with 19 bases spanning the gap. DNA of the CDR3: TGTGCCAGCAGCGCCGACCGGGGGAGTCGGGAGCAGTACTTC. The encoded protein is CASSADRGSREQYF.

The V and J genes are TRBV7-2 and TRBJ2-7; 7 nucleotides align to TRBD1. Trimming removed 2 bases from V and 3 bases from J; junction bases left unmatched: 4. From germline, CDR1 is SGHTA and CDR2 FQGNSA. The CDR3 contains 14 residues. The CDR3: CASSLRQGIYEQYF. CDR3 in DNA: TGTGCCAGCAGCTTACGACAGGGAATCTACGAGCAGTACTTC.

The table lists this clone with a count of one. The chain uses TRBV25-1 and TRBJ2-1, with D possibly matching TRBD2 (5 bases). Trimming removed 7 bases from V and 9 bases from J, with 22 bases in between. There are 15 residues in the CDR3. The germline V gene encodes CDR1 MGHDK and CDR2 SYGVNS. Here the CDR3 reads CASISDAGRYGEQFF. Here the CDR3 DNA reads TGTGCCAGCATTTCGGATGCGGGTCGCTATGGTGAGCAGTTCTTC.

The chain uses TRBV6-5 and TRBJ2-7, with D perhaps TRBD1 (5 bases). Trimming cost V 11 bases and J 0 bases, with 11 bases left between them. Germline loops: CDR1 MNHEY, CDR2 SVGAGI. This CDR3 has 12 residues. In DNA, the CDR3 is TGTGCCGCAAGGGGTAGCTCCTACGAGCAGTACTTC. Amino acid sequence: CAARGSSYEQYF.

CDR3 DNA sequence: TGCAGCGTTGCCCCTTTGTCCCCTGAAGCTTTCTTT. It translates to CSVAPLSPEAFF. J is TRBJ1-1 and V is TRBV29-1; D is undetermined. V lost 4 bases and J 6 bases, leaving 12 bases between the germline ends. The CDR3 runs to 12 residues. Germline assignment: CDR1 SQVTM and CDR2 ANQGSEA. Full variable domain (outside the CDR3, taken from reference TRBV29-1 and TRBJ1-1): SAVISQKPSRDICQRGTSLTIQCQVDSQVTMMFWYRQQPGQSLTLIATANQGSEATYESGFVIDKFPISRPNLTFSTLTVSNMSPEDSSIYLCSVAPLSPEAFFGQGTRLTVV.

The chain carries TRBV19 and TRBJ1-4; D might be TRBD1 (6 bases). This CDR3 has 14 amino acids. Trimming removed 6 bases at V and 3 bases at J, with 11 bases between. CDR1 is LNHDA, CDR2 SQIVND, per germline (reference sequence). CDR3 loop: CASRTGSANEKLFF. The CDR3 coding sequence is TGTGCCAGTAGAACAGGGTCTGCTAATGAAAAACTGTTTTTT.

CDR3 sequence: CASSQMTVSPSYEQYF. The CDR3 DNA sequence: TGCGCCAGCAGCCAGATGACAGTCTCACCTTCGTACGAGCAGTACTTC. The rearrangement links TRBV4-1 to TRBJ2-7; perhaps TRBD1 as D (5 bases). The CDR3 is 16 residues long. V shed 3 bases and J shed 4 bases, with 19 bases lying between them. Germline-derived CDR1 and CDR2 are MGHRA and YSYEKL.